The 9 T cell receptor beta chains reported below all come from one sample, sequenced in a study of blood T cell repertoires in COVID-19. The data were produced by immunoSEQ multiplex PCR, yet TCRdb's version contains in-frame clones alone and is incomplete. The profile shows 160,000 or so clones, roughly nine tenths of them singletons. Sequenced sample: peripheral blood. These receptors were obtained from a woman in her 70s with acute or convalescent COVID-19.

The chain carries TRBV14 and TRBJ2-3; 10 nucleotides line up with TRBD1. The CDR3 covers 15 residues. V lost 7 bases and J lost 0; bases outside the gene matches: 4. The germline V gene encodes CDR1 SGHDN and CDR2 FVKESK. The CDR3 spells CASKRQGASTDTQYF. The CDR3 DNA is TGTGCCAGCAAGAGACAGGGGGCTAGCACAGATACGCAGTATTTT. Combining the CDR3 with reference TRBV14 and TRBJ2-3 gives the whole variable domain EAGVTQFPSHSVIEKGQTVTLRCDPISGHDNLYWYRRVMGKEIKFLLHFVKESKQDESGMPNNRFLAERTGGTYSTLKVQPAELEDSGVYFCASKRQGASTDTQYFGPGTRLTVL.

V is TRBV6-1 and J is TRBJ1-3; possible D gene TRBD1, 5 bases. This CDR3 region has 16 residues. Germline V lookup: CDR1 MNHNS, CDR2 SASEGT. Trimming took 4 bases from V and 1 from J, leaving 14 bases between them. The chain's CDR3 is CASSVRQRTSGNTIYF. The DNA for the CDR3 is TGTGCCAGCAGTGTTAGACAGCGAACTTCTGGAAACACCATATATTTT.

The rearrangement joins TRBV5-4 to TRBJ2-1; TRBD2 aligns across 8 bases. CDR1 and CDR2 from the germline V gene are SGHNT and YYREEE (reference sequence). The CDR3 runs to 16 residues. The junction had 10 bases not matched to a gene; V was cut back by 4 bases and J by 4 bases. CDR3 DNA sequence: TGTGCCAGCAGCCCGGGGGGTAGCGGGGTTTACAATGAGCAGTTCTTC. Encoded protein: CASSPGGSGVYNEQFF.

For the CDR3, the DNA is TGTGCCAGTACCAGGGCTTGGGTGAATGGCTACACCTTC. It specifies CASTRAWVNGYTF. This chain joins TRBV19 and TRBJ1-2; D is possibly TRBD1 (5 bases). V was trimmed by 7 bases and J by 6 bases, leaving 15 bases between them. Germline CDR1 reads LNHDA; CDR2 reads SQIVND (reference sequence). The length of the CDR3 is 13 residues.

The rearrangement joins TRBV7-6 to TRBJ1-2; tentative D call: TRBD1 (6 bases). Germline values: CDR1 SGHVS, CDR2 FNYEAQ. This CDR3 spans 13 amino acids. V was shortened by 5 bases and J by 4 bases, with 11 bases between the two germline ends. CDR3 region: CASSPRGGYGYTF. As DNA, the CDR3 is TGTGCCAGCAGCCCAAGAGGGGGCTATGGCTACACCTTC.

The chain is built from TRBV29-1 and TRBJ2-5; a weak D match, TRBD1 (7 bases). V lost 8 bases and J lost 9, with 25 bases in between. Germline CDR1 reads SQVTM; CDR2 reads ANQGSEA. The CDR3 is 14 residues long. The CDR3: CSTRQARQGEAQYF. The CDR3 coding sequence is TGCAGCACCAGACAGGCGCGCCAGGGGGAGGCCCAGTACTTC.

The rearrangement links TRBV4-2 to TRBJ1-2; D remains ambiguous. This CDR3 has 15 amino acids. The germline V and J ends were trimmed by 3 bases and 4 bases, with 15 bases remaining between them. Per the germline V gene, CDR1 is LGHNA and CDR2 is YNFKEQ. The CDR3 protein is CASSQTRGPGYGYTF. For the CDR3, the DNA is TGTGCCAGCAGCCAGACCCGAGGTCCCGGCTATGGCTACACCTTC.

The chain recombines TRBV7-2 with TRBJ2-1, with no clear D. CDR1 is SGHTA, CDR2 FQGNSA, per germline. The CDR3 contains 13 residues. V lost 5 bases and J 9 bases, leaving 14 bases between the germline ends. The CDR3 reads CASSPSNQAEQFF. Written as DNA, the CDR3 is TGTGCCAGCAGCCCCTCCAACCAGGCTGAGCAGTTCTTC.

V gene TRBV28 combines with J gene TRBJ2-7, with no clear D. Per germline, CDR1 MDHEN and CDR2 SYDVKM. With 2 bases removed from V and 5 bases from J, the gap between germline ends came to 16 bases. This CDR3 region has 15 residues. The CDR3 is CASSLSLGGRDEQYF. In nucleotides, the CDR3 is TGTGCCAGCAGTTTAAGTTTGGGTGGCCGGGACGAGCAGTACTTC.